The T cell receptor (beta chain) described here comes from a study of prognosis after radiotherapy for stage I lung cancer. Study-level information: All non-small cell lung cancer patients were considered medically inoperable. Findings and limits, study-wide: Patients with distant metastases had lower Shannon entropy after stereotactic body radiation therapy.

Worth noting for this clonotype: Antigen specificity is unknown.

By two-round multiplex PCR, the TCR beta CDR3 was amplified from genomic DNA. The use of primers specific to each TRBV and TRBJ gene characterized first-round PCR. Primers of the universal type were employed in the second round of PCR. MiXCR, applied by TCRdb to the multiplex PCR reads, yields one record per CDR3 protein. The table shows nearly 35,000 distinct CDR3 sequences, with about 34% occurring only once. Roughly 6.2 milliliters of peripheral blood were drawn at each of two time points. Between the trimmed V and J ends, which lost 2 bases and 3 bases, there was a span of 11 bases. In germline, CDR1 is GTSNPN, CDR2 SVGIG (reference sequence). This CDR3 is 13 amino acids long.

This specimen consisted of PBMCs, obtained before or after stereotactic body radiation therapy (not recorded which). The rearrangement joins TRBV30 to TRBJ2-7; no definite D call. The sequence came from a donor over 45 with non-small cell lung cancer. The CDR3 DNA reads TGTGCCTGGAGTTTAGCCCCTCTCTACGAGCAGTACTTC. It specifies CAWSLAPLYEQYF.